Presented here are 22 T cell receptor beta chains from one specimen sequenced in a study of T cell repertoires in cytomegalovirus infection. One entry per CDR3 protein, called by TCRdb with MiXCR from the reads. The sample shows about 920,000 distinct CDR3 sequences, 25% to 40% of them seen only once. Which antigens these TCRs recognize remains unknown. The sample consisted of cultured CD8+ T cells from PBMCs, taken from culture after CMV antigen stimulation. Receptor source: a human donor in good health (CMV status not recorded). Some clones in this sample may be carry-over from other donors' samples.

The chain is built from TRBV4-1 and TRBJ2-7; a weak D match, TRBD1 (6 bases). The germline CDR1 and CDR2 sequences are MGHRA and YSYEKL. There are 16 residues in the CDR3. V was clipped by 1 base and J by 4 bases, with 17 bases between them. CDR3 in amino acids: CASSQGSTGWSYEQYF. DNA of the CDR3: TGCGCCAGCAGCCAAGGTAGCACAGGGTGGTCGTACGAGCAGTACTTC.

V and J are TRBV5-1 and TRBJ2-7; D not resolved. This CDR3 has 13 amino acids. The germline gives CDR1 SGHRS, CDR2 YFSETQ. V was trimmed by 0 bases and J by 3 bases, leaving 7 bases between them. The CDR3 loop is CASSLEGRYEQYV. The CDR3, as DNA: TGCGCCAGCAGCTTGGAGGGCCGCTACGAGCAGTACGTC.

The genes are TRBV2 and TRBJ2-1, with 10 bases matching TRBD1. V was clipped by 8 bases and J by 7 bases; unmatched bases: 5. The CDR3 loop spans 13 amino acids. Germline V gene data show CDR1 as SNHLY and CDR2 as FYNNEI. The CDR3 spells CASDWDRGNEQFF. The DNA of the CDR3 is TGTGCCAGCGATTGGGACAGGGGTAATGAGCAGTTCTTC.

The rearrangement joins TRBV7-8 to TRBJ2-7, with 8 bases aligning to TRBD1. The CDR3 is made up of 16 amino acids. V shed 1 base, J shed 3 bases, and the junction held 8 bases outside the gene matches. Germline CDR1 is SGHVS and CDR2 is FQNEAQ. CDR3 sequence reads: CASSLVGTGGIYEQYV. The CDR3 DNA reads TGTGCCAGCAGCTTAGTCGGGACAGGAGGGATCTACGAGCAGTACGTC.

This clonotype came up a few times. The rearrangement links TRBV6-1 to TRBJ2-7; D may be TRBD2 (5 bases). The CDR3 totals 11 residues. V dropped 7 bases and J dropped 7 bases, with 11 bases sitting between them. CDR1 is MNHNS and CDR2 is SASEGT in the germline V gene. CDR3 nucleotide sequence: TGTGCCAGCATCGGGGTAACGGAGCAGTACGTC. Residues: CASIGVTEQYV.

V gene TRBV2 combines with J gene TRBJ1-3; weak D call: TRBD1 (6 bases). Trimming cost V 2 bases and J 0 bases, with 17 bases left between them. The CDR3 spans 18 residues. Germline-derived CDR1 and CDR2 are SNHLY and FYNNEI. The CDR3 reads CASSEWVGTTASGNTIYF. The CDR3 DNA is TGTGCCAGCAGTGAATGGGTGGGGACAACCGCCTCTGGAAACACCATATATTTT.

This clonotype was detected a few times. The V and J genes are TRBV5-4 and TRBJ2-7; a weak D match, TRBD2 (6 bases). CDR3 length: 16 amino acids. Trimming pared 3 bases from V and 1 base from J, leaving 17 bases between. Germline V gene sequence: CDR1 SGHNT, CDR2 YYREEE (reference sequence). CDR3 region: CASSSSGERGSYEQYF. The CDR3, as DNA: TGTGCCAGCAGCTCATCCGGGGAACGGGGGTCCTACGAGCAGTACTTC.

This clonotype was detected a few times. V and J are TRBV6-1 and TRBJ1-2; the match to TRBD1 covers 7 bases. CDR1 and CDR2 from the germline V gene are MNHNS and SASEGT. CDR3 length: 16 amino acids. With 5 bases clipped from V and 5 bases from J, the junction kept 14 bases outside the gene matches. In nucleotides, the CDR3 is TGTGCCAGCAGTACAGCAGACAGGGTTGTAGAATATGGCTACACCTTC. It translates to CASSTADRVVEYGYTF.

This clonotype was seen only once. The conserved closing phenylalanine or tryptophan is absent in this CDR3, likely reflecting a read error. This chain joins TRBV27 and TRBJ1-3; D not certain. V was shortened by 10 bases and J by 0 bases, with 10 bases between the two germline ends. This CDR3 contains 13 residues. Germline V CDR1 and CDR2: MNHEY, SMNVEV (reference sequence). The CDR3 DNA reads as TGTGCCACCCGAGGGAGCTCTGGAAACACCATATATCTT. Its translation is CATRGSSGNTIYL.

Here the CDR3 reads CATSQTGTGNTIYF. The CDR3 DNA follows: TGTGCCACCAGCCAGACAGGGACTGGAAACACCATATATTTT. This chain connects TRBV15 to TRBJ1-3; 7 bases align to TRBD1. The germline gives CDR1 LNHNV, CDR2 YYDKDF (reference sequence). J was trimmed by 2 bases and V by 5 bases; bases with no gene match: 3. The CDR3 spans 14 residues. The variable domain in full, with the rest retrieved from reference TRBV15 and TRBJ1-3, is DAMVIQNPRYQVTQFGKPVTLSCSQTLNHNVMYWYQQKSSQAPKLLFHYYDKDFNNEADTPDNFQSRRPNTSFCFLDIRSPGLGDTAMYLCATSQTGTGNTIYFGEGSWLTVV.

Here the CDR3 reads CASSLKPETDTQYF. The CDR3 DNA follows: TGTGCCAGCAGCTTAAAGCCAGAGACAGATACGCAGTATTTT. The V call is TRBV7-3, the J call TRBJ2-3; D is undetermined. From germline, CDR1 is SGHTA and CDR2 FQGTGA. This CDR3 has 14 amino acids. Trimming shortened V by 1 base and J by 3 bases, and 8 bases separated the two germline ends.

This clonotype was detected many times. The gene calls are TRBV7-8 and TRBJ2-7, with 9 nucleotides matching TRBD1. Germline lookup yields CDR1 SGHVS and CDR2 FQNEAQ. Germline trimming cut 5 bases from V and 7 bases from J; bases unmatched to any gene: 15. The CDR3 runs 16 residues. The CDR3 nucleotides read TGTGCCAGCAGCCACGACCGGGACAGGGACTCTTTGGAGCAGTACTTC. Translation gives CASSHDRDRDSLEQYF.

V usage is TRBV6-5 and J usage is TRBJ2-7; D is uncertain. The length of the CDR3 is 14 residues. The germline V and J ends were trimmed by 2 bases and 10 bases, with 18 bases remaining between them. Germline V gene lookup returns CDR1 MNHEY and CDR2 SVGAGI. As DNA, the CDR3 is TGTGCCAGCAGTTACGGTCGAAACGGTCTCGATCAGTACTTC. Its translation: CASSYGRNGLDQYF.

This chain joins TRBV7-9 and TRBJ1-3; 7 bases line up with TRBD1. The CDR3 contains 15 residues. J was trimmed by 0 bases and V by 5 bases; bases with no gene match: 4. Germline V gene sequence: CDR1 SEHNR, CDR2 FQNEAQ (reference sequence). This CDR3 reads CASSTDRDSGNTIYF. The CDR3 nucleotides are TGTGCCAGCAGCACCGACAGGGACTCTGGAAACACCATATATTTT.

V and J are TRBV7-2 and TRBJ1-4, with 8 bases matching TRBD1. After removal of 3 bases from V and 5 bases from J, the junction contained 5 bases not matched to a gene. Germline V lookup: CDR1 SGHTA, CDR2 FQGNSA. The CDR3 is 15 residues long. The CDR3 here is CASSFEGQENEKLFF. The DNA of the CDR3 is TGTGCCAGCAGCTTTGAGGGACAGGAAAATGAAAAACTGTTTTTT.

The CDR3 reads CASSLHIAGGPIPETQYF. The CDR3 coding sequence is TGCGCCAGCAGCCTGCACATAGCGGGCGGGCCTATTCCGGAGACCCAGTACTTC. The chain uses TRBV4-1 and TRBJ2-5; 7 bases match TRBD2. Losses at the gene ends were 4 bases for V and 5 bases for J; bases not matched to a gene: 19. CDR3 length: 18 residues. From germline, CDR1 is MGHRA and CDR2 YSYEKL.

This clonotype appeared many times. The CDR3 spells CASSRVAGRETQYF. The CDR3 region has the DNA TGTGCCAGCAGTCGCGTGGCAGGACGGGAGACCCAGTACTTC. The rearrangement uses TRBV12-3 or TRBV12-4 and TRBJ2-5; D call uncertain. The CDR3 has 14 residues. Trimming shortened V by 5 bases and J by 5 bases, and 15 bases separated the two germline ends.

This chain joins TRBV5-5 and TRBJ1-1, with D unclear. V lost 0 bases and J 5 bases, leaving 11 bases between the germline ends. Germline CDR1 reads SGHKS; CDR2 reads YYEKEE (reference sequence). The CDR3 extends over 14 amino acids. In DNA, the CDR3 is TGTGCCAGCAGCTTGGGGACGTTGCGGACTGAAGCTTTCTTT. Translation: CASSLGTLRTEAFF.

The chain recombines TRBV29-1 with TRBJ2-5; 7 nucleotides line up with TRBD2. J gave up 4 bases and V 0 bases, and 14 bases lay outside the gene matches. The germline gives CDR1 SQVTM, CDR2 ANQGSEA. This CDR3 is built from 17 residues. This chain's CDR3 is CSVEEWVGLGGTETQYF. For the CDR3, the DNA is TGCAGCGTTGAAGAATGGGTCGGACTGGGAGGGACAGAGACCCAGTACTTC.

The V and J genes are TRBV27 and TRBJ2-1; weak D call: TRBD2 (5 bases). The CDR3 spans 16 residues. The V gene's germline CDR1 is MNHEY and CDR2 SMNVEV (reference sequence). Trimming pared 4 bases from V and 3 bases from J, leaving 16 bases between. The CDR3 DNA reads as TGTGCCAGCAGTTCCCTAGAGAGAGGGAACTACAATGAGCAGTTCTTC. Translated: CASSSLERGNYNEQFF.

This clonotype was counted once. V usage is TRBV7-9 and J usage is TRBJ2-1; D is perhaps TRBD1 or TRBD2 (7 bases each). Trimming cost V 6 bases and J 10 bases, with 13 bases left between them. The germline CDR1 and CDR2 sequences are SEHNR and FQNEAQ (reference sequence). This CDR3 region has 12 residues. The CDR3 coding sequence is TGTGCCAGCAGGCAGGGGGGGCAGGAGCAGTTCTTC. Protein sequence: CASRQGGQEQFF.

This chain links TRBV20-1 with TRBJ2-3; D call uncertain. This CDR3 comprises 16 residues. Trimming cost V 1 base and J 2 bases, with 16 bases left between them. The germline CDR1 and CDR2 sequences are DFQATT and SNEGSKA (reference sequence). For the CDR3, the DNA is TGCAGTGCTAGAGTCGACCATGATGGGTACACAGATACGCAGTATTTT. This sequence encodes CSARVDHDGYTDTQYF.